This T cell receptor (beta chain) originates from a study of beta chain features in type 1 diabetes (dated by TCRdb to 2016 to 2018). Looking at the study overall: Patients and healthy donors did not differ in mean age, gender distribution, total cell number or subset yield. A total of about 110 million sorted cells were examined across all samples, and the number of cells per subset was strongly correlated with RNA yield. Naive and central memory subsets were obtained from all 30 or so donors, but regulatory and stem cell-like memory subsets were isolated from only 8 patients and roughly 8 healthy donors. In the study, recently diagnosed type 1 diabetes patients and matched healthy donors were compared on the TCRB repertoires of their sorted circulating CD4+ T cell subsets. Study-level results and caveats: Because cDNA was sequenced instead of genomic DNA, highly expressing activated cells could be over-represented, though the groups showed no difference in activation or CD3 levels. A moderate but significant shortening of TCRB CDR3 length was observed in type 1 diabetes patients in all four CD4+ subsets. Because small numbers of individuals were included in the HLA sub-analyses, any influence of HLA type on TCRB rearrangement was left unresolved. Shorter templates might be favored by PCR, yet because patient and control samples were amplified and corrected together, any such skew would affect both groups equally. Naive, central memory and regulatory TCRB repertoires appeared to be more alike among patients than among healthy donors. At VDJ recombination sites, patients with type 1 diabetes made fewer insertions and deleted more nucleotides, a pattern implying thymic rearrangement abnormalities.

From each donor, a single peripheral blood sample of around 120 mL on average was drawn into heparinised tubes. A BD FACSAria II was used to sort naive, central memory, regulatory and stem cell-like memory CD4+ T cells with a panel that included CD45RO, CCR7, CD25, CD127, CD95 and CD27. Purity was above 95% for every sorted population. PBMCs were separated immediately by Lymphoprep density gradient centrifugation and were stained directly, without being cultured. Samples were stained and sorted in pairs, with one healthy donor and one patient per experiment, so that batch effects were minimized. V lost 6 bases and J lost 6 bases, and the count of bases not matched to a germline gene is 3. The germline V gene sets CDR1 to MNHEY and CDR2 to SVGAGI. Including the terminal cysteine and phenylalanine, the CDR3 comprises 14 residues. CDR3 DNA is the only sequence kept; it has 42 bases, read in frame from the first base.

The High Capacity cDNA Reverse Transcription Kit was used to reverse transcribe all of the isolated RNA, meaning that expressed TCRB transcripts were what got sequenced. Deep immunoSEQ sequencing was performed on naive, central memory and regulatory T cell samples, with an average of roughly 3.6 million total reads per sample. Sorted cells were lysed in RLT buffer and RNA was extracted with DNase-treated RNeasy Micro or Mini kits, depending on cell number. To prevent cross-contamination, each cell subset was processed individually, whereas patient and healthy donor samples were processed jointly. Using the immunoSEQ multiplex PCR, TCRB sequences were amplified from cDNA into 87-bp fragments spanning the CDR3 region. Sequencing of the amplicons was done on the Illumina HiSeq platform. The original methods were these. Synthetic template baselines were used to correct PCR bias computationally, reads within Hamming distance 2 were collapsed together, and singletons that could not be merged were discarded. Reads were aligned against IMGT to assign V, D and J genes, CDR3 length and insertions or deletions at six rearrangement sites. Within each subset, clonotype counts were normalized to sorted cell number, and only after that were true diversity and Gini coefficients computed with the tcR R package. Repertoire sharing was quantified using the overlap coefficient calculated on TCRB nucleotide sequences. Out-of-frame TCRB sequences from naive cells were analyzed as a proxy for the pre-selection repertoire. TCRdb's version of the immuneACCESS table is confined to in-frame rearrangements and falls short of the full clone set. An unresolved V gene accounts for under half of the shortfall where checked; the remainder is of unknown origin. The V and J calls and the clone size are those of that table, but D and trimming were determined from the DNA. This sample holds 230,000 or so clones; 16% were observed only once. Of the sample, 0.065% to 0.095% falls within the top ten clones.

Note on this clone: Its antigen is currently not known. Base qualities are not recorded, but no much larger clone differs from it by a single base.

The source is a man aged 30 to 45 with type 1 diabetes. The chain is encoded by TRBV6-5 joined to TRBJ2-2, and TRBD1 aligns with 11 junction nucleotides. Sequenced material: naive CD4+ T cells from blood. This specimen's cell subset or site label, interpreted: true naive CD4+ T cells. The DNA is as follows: TGTGCCAGCAGGGGACAGGGGGTCGCCGGGGAGCTGTTTTTT. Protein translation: CASRGQGVAGELFF.